The present TCR beta chain was sequenced within a study of blood T cell repertoires in COVID-19. Study background: COVID-19 samples from acute and convalescent phases originated in the United States, Italy and Spain.

This CDR3 is built from 16 residues. Germline values: CDR1 KGHSH, CDR2 LQKENI. V shed 1 base and J shed 0 bases, with 10 bases lying between them. Produced via immunoSEQ multiplex PCR; TCRdb's table is partial and in-frame only. The sample has about 120,000 clones; 75% to 90% are singletons. What was sequenced was peripheral blood. The chain carries TRBV18 and TRBJ1-3; D unclear. The clonotype originates from a man aged 65 to 79 with active or convalescent COVID-19. The CDR3 loop is CASSPRRPPSGNTIYF. The CDR3 DNA reads TGTGCCAGCTCACCACGCAGGCCCCCCTCTGGAAACACCATATATTTT.